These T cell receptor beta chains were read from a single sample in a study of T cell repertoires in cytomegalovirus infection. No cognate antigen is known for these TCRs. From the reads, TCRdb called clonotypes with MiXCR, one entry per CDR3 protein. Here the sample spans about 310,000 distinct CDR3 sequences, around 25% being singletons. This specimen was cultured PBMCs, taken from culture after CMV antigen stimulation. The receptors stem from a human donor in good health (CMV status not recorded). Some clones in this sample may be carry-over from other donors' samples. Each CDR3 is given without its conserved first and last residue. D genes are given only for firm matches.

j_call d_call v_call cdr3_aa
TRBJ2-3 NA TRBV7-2 ASSLAGEDTQY
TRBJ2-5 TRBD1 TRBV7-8 ASSSGTGKETQY
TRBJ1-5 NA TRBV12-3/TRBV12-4 ASSHGTIGGNQPQH
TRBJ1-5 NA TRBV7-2 ASSRWANPDNQPQH
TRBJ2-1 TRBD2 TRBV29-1 SVGKTSGNEQF
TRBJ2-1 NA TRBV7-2 ASSRQIHRGGENEQF
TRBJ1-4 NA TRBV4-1 ASSQNTQGKLF
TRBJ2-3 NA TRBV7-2 ASSLGGSYTDTQY
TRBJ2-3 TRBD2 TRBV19 ASSRGLAGFTDTQY
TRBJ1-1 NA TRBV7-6 ASSLGGSTEAF
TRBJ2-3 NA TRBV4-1 ASSQPIFSGKPQY
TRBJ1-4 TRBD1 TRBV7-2 ASSFDRGVGKLF
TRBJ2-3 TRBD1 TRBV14 ASSQITGTGKTDTQY
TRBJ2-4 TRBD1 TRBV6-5 ASSYTRQGVAKNIQY
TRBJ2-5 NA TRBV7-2 ASSSGLDGETQY
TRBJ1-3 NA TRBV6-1 ASITGWGSGNTIY
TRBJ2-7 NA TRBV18 ASSPRSQQY
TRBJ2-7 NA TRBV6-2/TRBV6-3 ASSYQPVTSEQY
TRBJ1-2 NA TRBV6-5 ASSLTPDNPYGYT
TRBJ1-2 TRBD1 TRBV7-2 ASSFSPGGGYGYT
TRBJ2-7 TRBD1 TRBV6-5 ASPKHRDRGRSDEQY
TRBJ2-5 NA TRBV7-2 ASSLVSGTKTQY
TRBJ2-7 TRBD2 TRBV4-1 ASSQGTSGGYEQY
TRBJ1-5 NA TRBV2 ASTERRAQPQH
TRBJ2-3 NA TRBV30 AWSVPSATDTQY
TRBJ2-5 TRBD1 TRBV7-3 ASSLRGQGETQY
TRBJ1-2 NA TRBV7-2 ASERANYGYT
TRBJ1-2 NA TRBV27 ASSSAGNYGYT
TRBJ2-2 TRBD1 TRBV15 ATSIDRMDRGGLFAELF
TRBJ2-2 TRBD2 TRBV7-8 ASSPSGGTGELF
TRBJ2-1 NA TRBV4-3 ASSQVLRGDSYNEQF
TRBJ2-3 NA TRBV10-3 AISEGSATDTQY
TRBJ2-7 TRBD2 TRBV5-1 ASSLYLAGLAGRHSSYEQY
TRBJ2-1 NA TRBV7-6 ASSLAGNNEQF
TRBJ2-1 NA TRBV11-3 ASRRKTGYNEQF
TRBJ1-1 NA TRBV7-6 ASSPEGYSSAF
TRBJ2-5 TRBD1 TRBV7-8 ASSLQHGQATIETQY
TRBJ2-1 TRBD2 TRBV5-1 ASSIGTSGRNNEQF
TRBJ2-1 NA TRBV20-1 SASTGGAYNEQF
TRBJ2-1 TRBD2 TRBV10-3 AIRLASGYNEQF
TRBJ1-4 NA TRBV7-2 ASSLVAGETEKLF
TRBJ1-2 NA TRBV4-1 ASSQLGGLGGYT